The source of this T cell receptor beta chain is a study of CD8 T cells in Susac syndrome. The authors sequenced TCR beta from blood CD8+ and CD4+ T cells. Isolation of CD8+ and CD4+ T cells was performed negatively, whereas enrichment of TEMRA cells was done by FACS. Trimming cost V 3 bases and J 0 bases, with 5 bases left between them. The germline CDR1 and CDR2 sequences are LNHDA and SQIVND (reference sequence). The CDR3 length is 13 residues. The RNA input was 0.5 to 1 ug, and it was reverse transcribed with random hexamers. Multiplex immunoSEQ PCR targeted 54 Vbeta and 13 Jbeta TCR beta segments. TCRdb processed the immunoSEQ multiplex PCR reads anew with MiXCR; each CDR3 protein has one entry. The sample holds about 180,000 distinct CDR3 sequences, over 90% seen once.

This sequence joins TRBV19 and TRBJ1-1; D is undetermined. The source material was CD4+ T cells from PBMCs. The clonotype originates from a human donor with Susac syndrome. This CDR3 reads CASSMRVNTEAFF. The CDR3 region has the DNA TGTGCCAGTAGTATGAGGGTGAACACTGAAGCTTTCTTT.